Below, 14 T cell receptor beta chains from the same sample are listed, as sequenced in a study of cytomegalovirus exposure and HLA in healthy donors. PCR used 60 Vbeta primers and 13 Jbeta primers. The data were produced by immunoSEQ multiplex PCR, yet TCRdb's version contains in-frame clones alone and is incomplete. This table holds under 85,000 clones, under 80% found once. The specimen sequenced was PBMCs. Receptors originate from a man aged 35 to 55 in good health and CMV-seronegative.

V gene TRBV6-5 combines with J gene TRBJ2-3; 12 positions agree with TRBD2. The CDR3 is 15 residues long. V was clipped by 6 bases and J by 6 bases; unmatched bases: 7. Germline V gene data show CDR1 as MNHEY and CDR2 as SVGAGI. CDR3 protein: CASRTPTSGSDTQYF. CDR3 DNA: TGTGCCAGCAGGACCCCGACTAGCGGGAGTGATACGCAGTATTTT.

This rearrangement joins TRBV21-1 to TRBJ2-5; TRBD1 is the table's D call, not checked against the DNA. TRBV21-1 is marked as a pseudogene. The CDR3 extends over 14 amino acids. The CDR3 nucleotides read TGTGCCAGCAGCCCCTACAGGGTCCAAGAGACCCAGTACTTC. Amino acid sequence: CASSPYRVQETQYF.

This clone was seen only a few times. V and J are TRBV14 and TRBJ1-1, with no clear D. V shed 3 bases and J shed 6 bases, with 11 bases lying between them. Germline CDR1 SGHDN, CDR2 FVKESK. The CDR3 length is 13 residues. The CDR3 reads CASSQNQVSEAFF. CDR3 sequence (DNA): TGTGCCAGCAGCCAGAATCAGGTTTCTGAAGCTTTCTTT.

The rearrangement joins TRBV28 to TRBJ2-7; 7 bases map to TRBD2. Germline V gene data show CDR1 as MDHEN and CDR2 as SYDVKM. This CDR3 contains 15 residues. The junction had 11 bases not matched to a gene; V was cut back by 9 bases and J by 0 bases. CDR3 region: CASLEPGGFSYEQYF. For the CDR3, the DNA is TGTGCCAGTTTAGAGCCCGGGGGGTTCTCCTACGAGCAGTACTTC.

This chain connects TRBV6-6 to TRBJ1-5; 9 positions match TRBD1. Germline trimming cut 2 bases from V and 6 bases from J; bases unmatched to any gene: 8. This CDR3 comprises 16 residues. Germline values: CDR1 MNHNY, CDR2 SVGAGI (reference sequence). In DNA, the CDR3 is TGTGCCAGCAGTTACGAACAGGGGGCGCGTGGTCAGCCCCAGCATTTT. As protein: CASSYEQGARGQPQHF.

This clone was detected only a few times. The chain employs TRBV14 and TRBJ2-7; 14 bases are shared with TRBD2. CDR3 length equals 16 residues. J lost 5 bases, V lost 3 bases, and 6 bases had no gene match. The germline V gene has CDR1 SGHDN and CDR2 FVKESK. This CDR3 reads CASSHQGLAGEDEQYF. Written as DNA, the CDR3 is TGTGCCAGCAGCCACCAGGGACTAGCGGGAGAAGACGAGCAGTACTTC.

This clone has more than one count but fewer than ten. The chain links TRBV4-1 to TRBJ1-5; D is undetermined. CDR1 is MGHRA and CDR2 is YSYEKL in the germline V gene. Trimming removed 1 base from V and 4 bases from J, with 8 bases in between. The CDR3 covers 14 residues. The CDR3 reads CASSQASLNQPQHF. As DNA, the CDR3 is TGCGCCAGCAGCCAAGCCTCCCTTAATCAGCCCCAGCATTTT.

The chain uses TRBV28 and TRBJ1-2; D unresolved. The CDR3 consists of 14 residues. Germline V gene lookup returns CDR1 MDHEN and CDR2 SYDVKM. Trimming took 2 bases from V and 2 from J, leaving 9 bases between them. The CDR3 DNA is TGTGCCAGCAGTTTACTGGGCAGAAACTATGGCTACACCTTC. This translates into CASSLLGRNYGYTF.

This clone came up a few times. V gene TRBV5-1 combines with J gene TRBJ2-4, with a weak D call TRBD1 (6 bases). The V gene's germline CDR1 is SGHRS and CDR2 YFSETQ. Trimming stripped 4 bases from V and 2 bases from J, with 10 bases between. The CDR3 extends over 14 amino acids. The CDR3 protein is CASSLDSSKNIQYF. The CDR3 DNA reads TGCGCCAGCAGCCTGGACAGTTCCAAAAACATTCAGTACTTC.

The CDR3: CASMRGLAGGPVTGELFF. DNA of the CDR3: TGTGCCAGCATGCGGGGGTTAGCGGGAGGGCCTGTCACCGGGGAGCTGTTTTTT. This chain uses TRBV21-1 with TRBJ2-2; no DNA check was done on the table's D call, TRBD2. TRBV21-1 is a listed pseudogene. The CDR3 spans 18 residues.

This clone showed up just a few times. The rearrangement uses TRBV12-5 and TRBJ2-7; 10 positions agree with TRBD2. Germline assignment: CDR1 LGHNT and CDR2 FRNRAP. The J segment lost 5 bases and the V segment lost 1 base, leaving 11 bases of the junction unmatched. The CDR3 totals 17 residues. The CDR3 DNA reads TGTGCTAGTGGTTTGGATCGGCTAGCGGGAGTTAGGAACGAGCAGTACTTC. Its protein product is CASGLDRLAGVRNEQYF.

The chain uses TRBV7-8 and TRBJ2-2, with 7 bases identical to TRBD2. CDR3 length equals 17 residues. Unmatched junction bases numbered 10, after V lost 5 bases and J lost 1 base. Germline V gene sequence: CDR1 SGHVS, CDR2 FQNEAQ. The CDR3 DNA reads TGTGCCAGCAGCCCCGACCGTCTAGCGGTGAACACCGGGGAGCTGTTTTTT. Its translation: CASSPDRLAVNTGELFF.

The chain links TRBV6-5 to TRBJ2-2, with D possibly matching TRBD1 (5 bases). CDR3 size: 15 residues. Germline V gene sequence: CDR1 MNHEY, CDR2 SVGAGI. V was clipped by 3 bases and J by 2 bases, with 10 bases between them. The CDR3 protein is CASSYNRPNTGELFF. DNA for the CDR3: TGTGCCAGCAGTTATAACAGGCCTAACACCGGGGAGCTGTTTTTT.

The chain carries TRBV9 and TRBJ2-1; perhaps TRBD2 as D (5 bases). Deletions cut 2 bases from V and 5 bases from J, with 11 bases between. Germline loops: CDR1 SGDLS, CDR2 YYNGEE. This CDR3 region has 14 residues. Here the CDR3 reads CASSVGVTDNEQFF. In nucleotides, the CDR3 is TGTGCCAGCAGCGTCGGGGTCACCGACAATGAGCAGTTCTTC.